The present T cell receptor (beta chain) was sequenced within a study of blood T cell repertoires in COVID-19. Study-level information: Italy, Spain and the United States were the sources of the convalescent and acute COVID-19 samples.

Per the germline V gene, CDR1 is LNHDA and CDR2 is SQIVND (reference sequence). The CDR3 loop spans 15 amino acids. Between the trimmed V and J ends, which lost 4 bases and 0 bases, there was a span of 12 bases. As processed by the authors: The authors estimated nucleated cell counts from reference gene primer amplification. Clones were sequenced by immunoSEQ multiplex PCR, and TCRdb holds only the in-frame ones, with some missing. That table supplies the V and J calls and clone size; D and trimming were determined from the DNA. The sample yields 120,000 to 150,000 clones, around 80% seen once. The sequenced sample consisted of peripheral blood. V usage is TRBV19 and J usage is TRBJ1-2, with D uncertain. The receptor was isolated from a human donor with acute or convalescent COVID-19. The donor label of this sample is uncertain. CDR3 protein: CASSTPNGPNYGYTF. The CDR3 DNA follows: TGTGCCAGTAGTACTCCGAACGGTCCTAACTATGGCTACACCTTC.